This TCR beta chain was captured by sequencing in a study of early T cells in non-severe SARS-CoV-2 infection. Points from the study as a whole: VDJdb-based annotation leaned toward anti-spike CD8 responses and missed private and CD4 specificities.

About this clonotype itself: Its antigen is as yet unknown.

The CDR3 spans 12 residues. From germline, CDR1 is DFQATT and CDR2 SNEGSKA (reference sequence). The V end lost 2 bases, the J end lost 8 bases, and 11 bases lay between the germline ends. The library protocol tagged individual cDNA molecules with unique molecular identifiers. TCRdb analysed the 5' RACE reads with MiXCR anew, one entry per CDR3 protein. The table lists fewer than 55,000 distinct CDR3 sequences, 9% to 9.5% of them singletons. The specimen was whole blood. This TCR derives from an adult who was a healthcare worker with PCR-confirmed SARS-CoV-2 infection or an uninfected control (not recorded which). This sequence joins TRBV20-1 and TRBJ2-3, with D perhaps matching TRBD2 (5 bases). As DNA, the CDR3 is TGCAGTGCTAGAAAGCGGTGGGGTACGCAGTATTTT. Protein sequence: CSARKRWGTQYF.